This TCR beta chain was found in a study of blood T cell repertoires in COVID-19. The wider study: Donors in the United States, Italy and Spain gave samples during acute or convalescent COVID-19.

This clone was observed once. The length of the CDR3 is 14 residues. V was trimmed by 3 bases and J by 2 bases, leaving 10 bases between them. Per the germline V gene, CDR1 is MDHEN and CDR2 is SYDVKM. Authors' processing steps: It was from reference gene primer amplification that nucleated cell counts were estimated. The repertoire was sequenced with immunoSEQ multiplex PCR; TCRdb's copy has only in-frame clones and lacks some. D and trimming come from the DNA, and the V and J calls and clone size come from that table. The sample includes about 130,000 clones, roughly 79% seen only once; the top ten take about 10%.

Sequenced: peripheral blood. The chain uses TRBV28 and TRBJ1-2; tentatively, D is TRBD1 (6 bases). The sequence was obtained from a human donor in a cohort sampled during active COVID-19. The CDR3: CASSFDTGNYGYTF. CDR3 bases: TGTGCCAGCAGTTTTGATACAGGGAACTATGGCTACACCTTC.